This T cell receptor (beta chain) emerged from a study of human T cells and chemical hapten exposure. About the study: Patch tests of 0.01% DPC on the upper back were read at 6 days.

Between the trimmed V and J ends, which lost 0 bases and 0 bases, there was a span of 7 bases. Per the germline V gene, CDR1 is MNHNS and CDR2 is SASEGT. This CDR3 is 15 amino acids long. TCRdb recomputed calls from the RACE reads with MiXCR, one row per CDR3 protein. Of about 68,000 distinct CDR3 sequences in the sample, about 10% were seen once. The time point: pre-sensitization, week 0. Treatment: therapeutic diphenylcyclopropenone sensitization with weekly scalp DPC. The sequencing here drew on whole blood, taken in connection with sensitization to the hapten diphenylcyclopropenone (DPC). The chain combines TRBV6-1 with TRBJ2-3, with D hard to call. The sequence was obtained from a woman in her forties or fifties with alopecia areata. Some clones in this sample may be carry-over from other donors' samples. CDR3 amino acids: CASSEAGWSTDTQYF. CDR3 in DNA: TGTGCCAGCAGTGAAGCAGGTTGGAGCACAGATACGCAGTATTTT.